Listed below are T cell receptor beta chains from one sample, sequenced in a study of control samples from healthy donors and cancer patients. Libraries were prepared by immunoSEQ multiplex PCR; TCRdb keeps only in-frame clonotypes and omits some of them. The table lists roughly 120,000 clones, roughly 89% of them singletons. Sequencing was done on a sample of blood. The origin of the receptors is a woman between 45 and 60 years old in good health. Each CDR3 is given with its conserved first and last residue. A D gene is named only where the DNA matches it firmly. The listing skips clone size in some rows; elsewhere it reads once, few, many or a size class.

d_call j_call v_call clone_size cdr3_nt cdr3_aa
. TRBJ1-1 TRBV5-1 . TGCGCCAGCAGCTCAATAGCCCAAGGTCCAAACACTGAAGCTTTCTTT CASSSIAQGPNTEAFF
TRBD2 TRBJ2-1 TRBV3-1/TRBV3-2 . TGTGCCAGCAGCCATTCCAGCGGGAGAAAGTACAATGAGCAGTTCTTC CASSHSSGRKYNEQFF
. TRBJ2-7 TRBV4-1 . TGCGCCAGCAGCCAAGGTCCAGGTTCATACGAGCAGTACTTC CASSQGPGSYEQYF
TRBD2 TRBJ2-1 TRBV7-9 . TGTGCCAGCAGCTTTAGCGGGGTGGACAATGAGCAGTTCTTC CASSFSGVDNEQFF
. TRBJ1-1 TRBV7-2 . TGTGCCAGCAGGACCTCCTATGGGAACACTGAAGCTTTCTTT CASRTSYGNTEAFF
TRBD1 TRBJ2-7 TRBV10-1 . TGCGCCAGCAGTGAGTCGGTAGGGGGCAGAGGCTACGAGCAGTACTTC CASSESVGGRGYEQYF
TRBD1 TRBJ1-2 TRBV7-9 . TGTGCCAGCAGCGATAGTGACAGGGAGACAATCTATGGCTACACCTTC CASSDSDRETIYGYTF
. TRBJ1-1 TRBV7-8 . TGTGCCAGCAGCTCCGACAGCAACACTGAAGCTTTCTTT CASSSDSNTEAFF
. TRBJ1-1 TRBV30 . TGTGCCTGGAGTTTCACCTTTGAGACTGAAGCTTTCTTT CAWSFTFETEAFF
. TRBJ2-1 TRBV14 . TGTGCCAGCAGCCCCGACTCGTTTCATGAGCAGTTCTTC CASSPDSFHEQFF
. TRBJ1-1 TRBV4-3 . TGCGCCAGCAGCCAGGAGGGTTACACTGAAGCTTTCTTT CASSQEGYTEAFF
. TRBJ1-1 TRBV4-1 . TGCGCCAGCAGCCAAGTGTCCAGGGCGGCCTTAGAAGCTTTCTTT CASSQVSRAALEAFF
. TRBJ1-1 TRBV25-1 . TGTGCCAGTACGTCCGGAGGCACTGAAGCTTTCTTT CASTSGGTEAFF
TRBD2 TRBJ2-1 TRBV7-3 . TGTGCCAGCAGTCTAATCCCGGGAGGGAATGAGCAGTTCTTC CASSLIPGGNEQFF
. TRBJ2-5 TRBV30 . TGTGCCTGGAGCTCCGGCGGTGGGAGGGAGACCCAGTACTTC CAWSSGGGRETQYF
TRBD2 TRBJ2-2 TRBV7-9 . TGTGCCAGCAGCTTACAACTAGCGGGGAACACCGGGGAGCTGTTTTTT CASSLQLAGNTGELFF
TRBD1 TRBJ1-1 TRBV7-3 . TGTGCCAGCAGCTCCCAGGGGGCGGCGGACACTGAAGCTTTCTTT CASSSQGAADTEAFF
. TRBJ1-3 TRBV25-1 . TGTGCCAGCGGTGACGACAGCTCTGGAAACACCATATATTTT CASGDDSSGNTIYF
. TRBJ2-3 TRBV19 once TGTGCCAGTAGTATATCTTATAGCACAGATACGCAGTATTTT CASSISYSTDTQYF
. TRBJ2-2 TRBV25-1 . TGTGCCAGCAGGCCCAGCGGGCGGATGAACACCGGGGAGCTGTTTTTT CASRPSGRMNTGELFF
. TRBJ1-1 TRBV2 . TGTGCCAGCAGTTTCTTCATGGGGTATGACACTGAAGCTTTCTTT CASSFFMGYDTEAFF
. TRBJ2-7 TRBV9 . TGTGCCAGCAGCGCCCTGGCAAGGGGGGGGGCTGACGAGCAGTACTTC CASSALARGGADEQYF
TRBD1 TRBJ2-2 TRBV2 . TGTGCCAGCAGGGGAAGATATGGACAGGGGAACACCGGGGAGCTGTTTTTT CASRGRYGQGNTGELFF
TRBD1 TRBJ2-7 TRBV5-1 . TGCGCCAGCAGCTATGACAGGGAATCCTACGAGCAGTACTTC CASSYDRESYEQYF
. TRBJ1-5 TRBV6-5 . TGTGCCAGCAGTCCCCAGGGGCAGAGCAATCAGCCCCAGCATTTT CASSPQGQSNQPQHF
. TRBJ1-3 TRBV5-1 . TGCGCCAGCAGCACCACTTCAGGTATCTCTGGAAACACCATATATTTT CASSTTSGISGNTIYF
. TRBJ2-5 TRBV19 . TGTGCCAGTAGTCCCGGAGTGGAGACCCAGTACTTC CASSPGVETQYF
TRBD2 TRBJ2-2 TRBV5-1 . TGCGCCAGCAGCGGACCTAGCGGGAGTATATTATCCGGGGAGCTGTTTTTT CASSGPSGSILSGELFF
. TRBJ2-3 TRBV20-1 once TGCAGTGCTAGGGGCTGGGATACGCAGTATTTT CSARGWDTQYF
. TRBJ2-5 TRBV29-1 . TGCAGCGTTGAAGTTGGCCCCCGCCTCCAGTACTTC CSVEVGPRLQYF
TRBD2 TRBJ2-5 TRBV12-5 . TGTGCTAGTGGTTTGGGGGAGGGAGTCGAGACCCAGTACTTC CASGLGEGVETQYF
TRBD1 TRBJ1-1 TRBV6-6 . TGTGCCAGCAGTAAGGACAGGGGGCTTACCACTGAAGCTTTCTTT CASSKDRGLTTEAFF
TRBD1 TRBJ1-6 TRBV30 . TGTGCCTGGAGCAGCGGGACAGGGTTTGTTTCACCCCTCCACTTT CAWSSGTGFVSPLHF
TRBD1 TRBJ1-5 TRBV28 . TGTGCCAGCAGTTTATCTTCAGGGGGGAATCAGCCCCAGCATTTT CASSLSSGGNQPQHF
TRBD2 TRBJ2-1 TRBV4-1 . TGCGCCAGCAGCCAAGGGCTAGCGGGACTAGGTGAGCAGTTCTTC CASSQGLAGLGEQFF
. TRBJ2-1 TRBV11-3 . TGTGCCAGCAGCTTAGGACAAATTTCCTCCTACAATGAGCAGTTCTTC CASSLGQISSYNEQFF
. TRBJ2-1 TRBV11-2 . TGTGCCAGCAGTCCATACGGGGATGAGCAGTTCTTC CASSPYGDEQFF
. TRBJ2-6 TRBV19 . TGTGCCAGTGGGACGGGTACTTCCTCTGGGGCCAACGTCCTGACTTTC CASGTGTSSGANVLTF
. TRBJ2-7 TRBV3-1/TRBV3-2 . TGTGCCAGCAGCCGAACGGATGACGGGGAGCAGTACTTC CASSRTDDGEQYF
TRBD2 TRBJ2-1 TRBV7-3 few TGTGCCAGCAGCTTTTCTCGGGGCGGGGGTGAGCAGTTCTTC CASSFSRGGGEQFF
. TRBJ1-2 TRBV10-3 once TGTGCCATCAGCTCCACGGGGGGAAATGGCTATGGCTACACCTTC CAISSTGGNGYGYTF
TRBD1 TRBJ1-2 TRBV5-4 . TGTGCCAGCAGCTTGCCAGGGGGCTATGGCTACACCTTC CASSLPGGYGYTF
. TRBJ1-6 TRBV19 . TGTGCCAGTACTAGTGGGACACCCCTCCACTTT CASTSGTPLHF
. TRBJ2-2 TRBV4-1 . TGCGCCAGCAGCCAATTGATTGGGGGGCCTATCGGGGAGCTGTTTTTT CASSQLIGGPIGELFF
TRBD2 TRBJ2-3 TRBV7-2 . TGTGCCAGCAGGCAACTAGCGGGGTCAACAGATACGCAGTATTTT CASRQLAGSTDTQYF